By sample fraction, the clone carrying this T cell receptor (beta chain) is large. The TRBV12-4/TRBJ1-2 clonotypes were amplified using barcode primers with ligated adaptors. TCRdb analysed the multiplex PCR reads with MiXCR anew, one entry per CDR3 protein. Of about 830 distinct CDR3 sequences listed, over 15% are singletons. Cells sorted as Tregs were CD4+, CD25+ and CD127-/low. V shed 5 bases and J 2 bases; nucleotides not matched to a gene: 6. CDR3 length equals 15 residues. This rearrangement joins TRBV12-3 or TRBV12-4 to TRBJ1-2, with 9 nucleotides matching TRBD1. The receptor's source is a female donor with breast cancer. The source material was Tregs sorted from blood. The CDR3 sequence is CASSNAGTGNYGYTF. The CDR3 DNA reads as TGTGCCAGCAGTAATGCTGGGACAGGGAACTATGGCTACACCTTC.